This T cell receptor beta chain was profiled in a study of vaccination and CD4 T cells after COVID-19. Whole-study context: Early (day 14) and late (days 161 to 241) post-vaccine samples came from three convalescent patients.

This clonotype was detected once. Its matching antigen is unknown. Time point denoted: late sampling 161 to 241 days after vaccination in a few convalescent patients. Treatment given: approximately nine-day PBMC culture with coronavirus spike peptide pools or control peptides (ViraFEST assay). An Oncomine TCR Beta short-read assay was used to sequence the DNA from cultured CD4+ T cells. One entry per CDR3 protein, called by TCRdb with MiXCR from the PCR reads. The table has fewer than 25,000 distinct CDR3 sequences, 30% to 40% seen once. This clonotype was obtained from a human donor who had recovered from COVID-19. This sample comprised CD4+ T cells from blood, cultured in vitro, obtained about 7 months after SARS-CoV-2 vaccination.

This chain's CDR3 is CASSDFPCTDTQYF. In DNA, the CDR3 is TGCGCCAGCAGTGATTTCCCCTGCACAGATACGCAGTATTTT. The rearrangement uses TRBV10-1 and TRBJ2-3, with unresolved D. This CDR3 is 14 amino acids long. Germline V gives CDR1 WNHNN, CDR2 SYGVQD (reference sequence). The V gene lost 3 bases and the J gene lost 1 base, with 8 bases spanning the gap.